This T cell receptor beta chain was sequenced during a study of T cell responses to AZD1222 COVID-19 vaccine. Study findings and constraints: Possibly, clonal diversity was underestimated; donors were largely white British and included more females. Baseline serology detected seropositivity in only five or six AZD1222 recipients.

Germline lookup yields CDR1 ENHRY and CDR2 SYGVKD. This CDR3 contains 15 residues. Trimming took off 1 base at V and 4 bases at J, with 13 bases between the two ends. A word on this clone: Its antigen is still unknown.

Clones were sequenced by immunoSEQ multiplex PCR, and TCRdb holds only the in-frame ones, with some missing. The sample holds some 120,000 clones, over 75% seen once. The sample was peripheral blood, taken on day 0 of AZD1222 vaccination. The sequence was collected from an adult in good health. V gene TRBV10-3 combines with J gene TRBJ1-2; unclear D gene. The CDR3 reads CAISEFRTVSYGYTF. The CDR3 DNA follows: TGTGCCATCAGTGAGTTCAGGACGGTTAGCTATGGCTACACCTTC.